This T cell receptor beta chain was captured in a study of TIL therapy for anti-PD-1-resistant metastatic lung cancer. Whole-study findings and limits: TIL clonotype persistence in blood showed no apparent association with response.

V gave up 4 bases and J gave up 1 base, with 19 bases separating them. CDR1 is SGHDN, CDR2 FVKESK, per germline. The CDR3 totals 17 residues. This clone was seen a single time. The antigen remains unidentified. The time point: pre-treatment sample, taken before nivolumab and TIL therapy. The immunoSEQ assay was v3. Only in-frame clones appear in the TCRdb table, and some are missing; sequencing was by immunoSEQ multiplex PCR. The sample yields some 60,000 clones, over 70% seen once. The rearrangement links TRBV14 to TRBJ1-1; a possible D gene is TRBD1 (6 bases). The TCR sequence derives from a person between 30 and 79 years old with non-small cell lung cancer. The input for sequencing was blood, taken at baseline. The CDR3 nucleotides are TGTGCCAGCAGCCTCGTCCTCGGAGGGGGGCAGAACACTGAAGCTTTCTTT. It specifies CASSLVLGGGQNTEAFF.